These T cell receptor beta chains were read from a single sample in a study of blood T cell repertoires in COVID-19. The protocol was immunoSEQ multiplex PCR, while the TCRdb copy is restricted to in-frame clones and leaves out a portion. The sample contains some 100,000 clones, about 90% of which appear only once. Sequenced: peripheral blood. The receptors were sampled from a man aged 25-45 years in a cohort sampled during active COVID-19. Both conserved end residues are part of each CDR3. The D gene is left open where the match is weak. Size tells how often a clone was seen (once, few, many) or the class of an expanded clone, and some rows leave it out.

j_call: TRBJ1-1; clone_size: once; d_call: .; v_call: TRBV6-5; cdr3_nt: TGTGCCAGCAGGTCGACAGTTGGGGCCACTGAAGCTTTCTTT; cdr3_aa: CASRSTVGATEAFF
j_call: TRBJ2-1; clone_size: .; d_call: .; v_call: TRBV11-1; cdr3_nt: TGTGCCAGCAGCTCTAAAAGAGGGGGCAATGAGCAGTTCTTC; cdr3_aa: CASSSKRGGNEQFF
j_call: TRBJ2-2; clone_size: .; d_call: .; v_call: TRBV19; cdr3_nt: TGTGCCACCACCCAGAGGGGGGGGCTTACCGGGGAGCTGTTTTTT; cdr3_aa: CATTQRGGLTGELFF
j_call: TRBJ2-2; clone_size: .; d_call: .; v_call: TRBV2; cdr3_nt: TGTGCCAGCAGCGCCGGGACTCACACCGGGGAGCTGTTTTTT; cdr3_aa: CASSAGTHTGELFF
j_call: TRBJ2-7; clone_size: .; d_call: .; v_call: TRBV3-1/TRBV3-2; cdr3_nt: TGTGCCAGCAGCCAAGTGGAGACTAGCGAGCAGTACTTC; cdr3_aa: CASSQVETSEQYF
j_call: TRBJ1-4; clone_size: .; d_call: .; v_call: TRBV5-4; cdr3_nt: TGTGCCAGCAGCCCGCGACAGGTGCTAAATGAAAAACTGTTTTTT; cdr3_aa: CASSPRQVLNEKLFF
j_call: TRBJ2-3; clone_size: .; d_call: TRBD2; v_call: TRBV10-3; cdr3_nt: TGTGCCATCAGGACTAGCGGTGCAGATACGCAGTATTTT; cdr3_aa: CAIRTSGADTQYF
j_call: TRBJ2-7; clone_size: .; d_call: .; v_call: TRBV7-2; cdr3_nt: TGTGCCAGCAGCTTACTTAACGAGCAGTACTTC; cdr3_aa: CASSLLNEQYF
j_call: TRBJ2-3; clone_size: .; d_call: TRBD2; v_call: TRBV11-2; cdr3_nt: TGTGCCAGCAGCTTAGTTCTCCATAGCGGGGGTCTCACAGATACGCAGTATTTT; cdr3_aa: CASSLVLHSGGLTDTQYF
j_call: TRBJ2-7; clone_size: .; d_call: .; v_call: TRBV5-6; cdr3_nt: TGTGCCAGCAGCTTGATTGGCCAGACATACGAGCAGTACTTC; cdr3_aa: CASSLIGQTYEQYF
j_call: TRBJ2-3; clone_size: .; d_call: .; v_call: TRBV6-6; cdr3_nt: TGTGCCAGCAGTTACCGTGTGGCTGATACGCAGTATTTT; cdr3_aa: CASSYRVADTQYF
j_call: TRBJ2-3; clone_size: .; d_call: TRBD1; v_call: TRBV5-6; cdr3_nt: TGTGCCAGCAGCTTTGGGACAGGGGCAGATACGCAGTATTTT; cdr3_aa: CASSFGTGADTQYF
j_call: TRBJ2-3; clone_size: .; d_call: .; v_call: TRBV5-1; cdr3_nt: TGCGCCAGCAGCTCGAACCTTCGGGATACGCAGTATTTT; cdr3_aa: CASSSNLRDTQYF
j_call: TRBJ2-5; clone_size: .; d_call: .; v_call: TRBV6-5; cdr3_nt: TGTGCCAGCAGCCGGTCCTCGGGAGAGACCCAGTACTTC; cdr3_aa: CASSRSSGETQYF
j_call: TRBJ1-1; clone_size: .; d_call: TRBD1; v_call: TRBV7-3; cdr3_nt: TGTGCCAGCAGCCTACGACAGGGAAACACTGAAGCTTTCTTT; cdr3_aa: CASSLRQGNTEAFF
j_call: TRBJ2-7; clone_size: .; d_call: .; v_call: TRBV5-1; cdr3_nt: TGCGCCAGCAGCTTGGGGCGGGTTAATCACGAGCAGTACTTC; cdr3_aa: CASSLGRVNHEQYF
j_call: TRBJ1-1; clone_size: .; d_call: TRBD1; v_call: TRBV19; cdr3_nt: TGTGCCAGTAGTATCCCCGACAGGGGGAACACTGAAGCTTTCTTT; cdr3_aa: CASSIPDRGNTEAFF
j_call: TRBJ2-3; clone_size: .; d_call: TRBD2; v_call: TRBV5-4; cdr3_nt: TGTGCCAGCAGCTTAGGACTAGCCACAGATACGCAGTATTTT; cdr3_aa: CASSLGLATDTQYF
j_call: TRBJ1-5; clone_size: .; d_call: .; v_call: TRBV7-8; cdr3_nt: TGTGCCAGCAGCTTCCCTAATCAGCCCCAGCATTTT; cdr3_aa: CASSFPNQPQHF
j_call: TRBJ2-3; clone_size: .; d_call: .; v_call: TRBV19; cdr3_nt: TGTGCCAGTAGTACCCAAGGGGTCATAGATACGCAGTATTTT; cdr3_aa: CASSTQGVIDTQYF
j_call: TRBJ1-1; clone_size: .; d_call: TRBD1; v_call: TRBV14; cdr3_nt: TGTGCCAGCAGCCGAGGGGACAGGGGGCTGGCTGAAGCTTTCTTT; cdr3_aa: CASSRGDRGLAEAFF
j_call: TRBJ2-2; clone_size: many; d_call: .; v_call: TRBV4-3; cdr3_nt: TGCGCCAGCAGCCAAGCGCGGAGGGGCGCCGGGGAGCTGTTTTTT; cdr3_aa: CASSQARRGAGELFF
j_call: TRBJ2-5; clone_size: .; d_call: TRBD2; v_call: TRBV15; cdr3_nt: TGTGCCACCAGCAGAGGACGGGGGGAAGAGACCCAGTACTTC; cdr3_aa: CATSRGRGEETQYF
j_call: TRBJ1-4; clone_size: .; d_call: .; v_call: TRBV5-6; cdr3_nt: TGTGCCAGCCGCCCCCGGGGGATGGATGAAAAACTGTTTTTT; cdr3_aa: CASRPRGMDEKLFF